Presented here are 19 T cell receptor beta chains from one specimen sequenced in a study of cytomegalovirus exposure and HLA in healthy donors. TCRdb keeps only in-frame clones here, not all; method: immunoSEQ multiplex PCR. The sample yields some 200,000 clones, around nine tenths seen once. Sequenced: PBMCs. These receptors were obtained from a woman under 30 in good health and CMV-seronegative.

This chain links TRBV7-8 with TRBJ1-1, with 7 positions matching TRBD1. Trimming removed 3 bases from V and 0 bases from J; junction bases left unmatched: 4. The CDR3 spans 15 residues. Germline V gene data show CDR1 as SGHVS and CDR2 as FQNEAQ. The CDR3 DNA follows: TGTGCCAGCAGCTTGGAGGGACAGATGAACACTGAAGCTTTCTTT. This codes for CASSLEGQMNTEAFF.

This clone was observed once. The V call is TRBV5-1, the J call TRBJ2-7; unclear D gene. The CDR3 runs 16 residues. V was clipped by 0 bases and J by 0 bases, with 13 bases between them. The germline CDR1 and CDR2 sequences are SGHRS and YFSETQ. CDR3 in amino acids: CASSLDQSVPSYEQYF. CDR3 nucleotide sequence: TGCGCCAGCAGCTTGGACCAGAGCGTACCCTCCTACGAGCAGTACTTC.

J is TRBJ2-1 and V is TRBV7-9; 16 bases agree with TRBD2. Germline V gene data show CDR1 as SEHNR and CDR2 as FQNEAQ (reference sequence). This CDR3 is built from 19 residues. V lost 3 bases and J lost 5; bases outside the gene matches: 10. The CDR3 protein is CASSLRGLAGGPGDNEQFF. The CDR3 DNA reads TGTGCCAGCAGCTTGAGGGGACTAGCGGGAGGGCCGGGAGACAATGAGCAGTTCTTC.

The V and J genes are TRBV19 and TRBJ1-1; 7 nucleotides align to TRBD1. The CDR3 contains 15 residues. V was clipped by 7 bases and J by 6 bases; unmatched bases: 14. The germline CDR1 and CDR2 sequences are LNHDA and SQIVND (reference sequence). The CDR3 spells CASTLFTNRGPEAFF. Here the CDR3 DNA reads TGTGCCAGTACCCTTTTCACCAACAGGGGACCTGAAGCTTTCTTT. The full variable domain, its missing parts supplied by reference TRBV19 and TRBJ1-1, is DGGITQSPKYLFRKEGQNVTLSCEQNLNHDAMYWYRQDPGQGLRLIYYSQIVNDFQKGDIAEGYSVSREKKESFPLTVTSAQKNPTAFYLCASTLFTNRGPEAFFGQGTRLTVV.

The chain recombines TRBV5-4 with TRBJ2-7; TRBD2 aligns across 8 bases. The CDR3 totals 13 residues. Per the germline V gene, CDR1 is SGHNT and CDR2 is YYREEE (reference sequence). J was trimmed by 5 bases and V by 2 bases; bases with no gene match: 3. This CDR3 is CASSFRGGNEQYF. The CDR3 DNA is TGTGCCAGCAGCTTCCGGGGGGGAAACGAGCAGTACTTC.

The CDR3 nucleotides read TGTGCCAGCAGTGAACGGGGGGGTTTCTATGGCTACACCTTC. Its translation: CASSERGGFYGYTF. This chain connects TRBV25-1 to TRBJ1-2, with D perhaps matching TRBD1 (5 bases). The ends were cut back, 2 bases at V and 4 bases at J, with 11 bases in the middle. The CDR3 totals 14 residues. Germline V gene sequence: CDR1 MGHDK, CDR2 SYGVNS.

A single count supports this clone. The V gene is TRBV27, the J gene TRBJ1-1, with a possible D match to TRBD1 (5 bases). CDR3 length: 14 residues. Germline CDR1 MNHEY, CDR2 SMNVEV (reference sequence). Trimming removed 4 bases at V and 0 bases at J, with 9 bases between. CDR3 nucleotides: TGTGCCAGCAGTTACGACAGCCTGAACACTGAAGCTTTCTTT. This codes for CASSYDSLNTEAFF.

The rearrangement uses TRBV28 and TRBJ2-1; D gene uncertain. The V gene's germline CDR1 is MDHEN and CDR2 SYDVKM. Deletions cut 4 bases from V and 4 bases from J, with 8 bases between. The CDR3 totals 13 residues. CDR3 in amino acids: CASSSPGYNEQFF. The CDR3 region has the DNA TGTGCCAGCAGTTCCCCGGGTTACAATGAGCAGTTCTTC.

The chain joins TRBV9 to TRBJ2-7; D perhaps matches TRBD2 (6 bases). This CDR3 region has 14 residues. Between the trimmed V and J ends, which lost 0 bases and 5 bases, there was a span of 12 bases. CDR1 SGDLS and CDR2 YYNGEE come from the germline V gene. This CDR3 is CASSVEGLWNEQYF. The CDR3 DNA reads TGTGCCAGCAGCGTAGAAGGACTATGGAACGAGCAGTACTTC.

The genes are TRBV30 and TRBJ2-1; 7 bases are shared with TRBD2. After removal of 4 bases from V and 6 bases from J, the junction contained 9 bases not matched to a gene. The CDR3 covers 14 residues. The germline V gene has CDR1 GTSNPN and CDR2 SVGIG (reference sequence). Written as DNA, the CDR3 is TGTGCCTGGAACGCGGGAGTGGTTTTCAATGAGCAGTTCTTC. This codes for CAWNAGVVFNEQFF.

This rearrangement joins TRBV9 to TRBJ1-2, with 9 bases that match TRBD1. The ends lost 2 bases at V and 6 bases at J; junction bases unmatched: 5. Germline V gene sequence: CDR1 SGDLS, CDR2 YYNGEE. This CDR3 has 14 residues. CDR3 coding DNA: TGTGCCAGCAGCGTCGACAGGGGGAATGATGGCTACACCTTC. This codes for CASSVDRGNDGYTF.

This chain links TRBV28 with TRBJ1-2; no firm D call. In germline, CDR1 is MDHEN, CDR2 SYDVKM. CDR3 length: 13 amino acids. Trimming left V 7 bases short and J 4 bases short, with 13 bases between. This CDR3 is CASILSRGYGYTF. The DNA of the CDR3 is TGTGCCAGCATACTATCCCGGGGCTATGGCTACACCTTC.

This clone came up once. This rearrangement joins TRBV29-1 to TRBJ1-1, with unresolved D. The length of the CDR3 is 12 residues. The V gene lost 4 bases and the J gene lost 6 bases, with 12 bases spanning the gap. Germline CDR1 reads SQVTM; CDR2 reads ANQGSEA. The CDR3 region is CSVGTLRSEAFF. DNA for the CDR3: TGCAGCGTTGGCACTCTTAGATCTGAAGCTTTCTTT.

J is TRBJ1-5 and V is TRBV5-5; no firm D call. Germline CDR1 reads SGHKS; CDR2 reads YYEKEE (reference sequence). V shed 0 bases and J shed 0 bases, with 4 bases lying between them. The CDR3 has 14 amino acids. In DNA, the CDR3 is TGTGCCAGCAGCTTGGTTTATAGCAATCAGCCCCAGCATTTT. Its translation is CASSLVYSNQPQHF.

The V gene is TRBV19, the J gene TRBJ2-2; D gene unclear. Germline V CDR1 and CDR2: LNHDA, SQIVND (reference sequence). V gave up 3 bases and J gave up 8 bases, with 7 bases separating them. The CDR3 contains 12 residues. The CDR3 spells CASSIPVGELFF. CDR3 nucleotide sequence: TGTGCCAGTAGTATCCCAGTGGGGGAGCTGTTTTTT.

The chain carries TRBV27 and TRBJ1-4; 10 positions agree with TRBD1. The CDR3 consists of 17 residues. The germline CDR1 and CDR2 sequences are MNHEY and SMNVEV (reference sequence). Losses at the gene ends were 5 bases for V and 0 bases for J; bases not matched to a gene: 6. This CDR3 reads CASSRTGGEATNEKLFF. The CDR3 nucleotides read TGTGCCAGCAGTAGGACAGGGGGGGAAGCAACTAATGAAAAACTGTTTTTT.

V is TRBV9 and J is TRBJ1-4, with D hard to call. The CDR3 is 15 residues long. From germline, CDR1 is SGDLS and CDR2 YYNGEE. V lost 2 bases and J 0 bases, leaving 8 bases between the germline ends. CDR3 protein: CASSVEPATNEKLFF. Written as DNA, the CDR3 is TGTGCCAGCAGCGTTGAGCCGGCAACTAATGAAAAACTGTTTTTT.

This clone was counted a single time. The CDR3 DNA is TGTGCCAGCAGTGAGTTAGTTTCGGGGGGCCGGGAGACCCAGTACTTC. Protein product: CASSELVSGGRETQYF. The chain couples TRBV2 to TRBJ2-5, with D possibly matching TRBD2 (7 bases). The CDR3 is 16 residues long. Trimming shortened V by 3 bases and J by 5 bases, and 19 bases separated the two germline ends. CDR1 and CDR2 from the germline V gene are SNHLY and FYNNEI. The variable domain in full, completed from reference TRBV2 and TRBJ2-5, reads EPEVTQTPSHQVTQMGQEVILRCVPISNHLYFYWYRQILGQKVEFLVSFYNNEISEKSEIFDDQFSVERPDGSNFTLKIRSTKLEDSAMYFCASSELVSGGRETQYFGPGTRLLVL.

The V and J genes are TRBV2 and TRBJ1-2; maybe TRBD1 (6 bases). CDR3 length equals 12 residues. Germline V gives CDR1 SNHLY, CDR2 FYNNEI. Trimming cost V 8 bases and J 4 bases, with 11 bases left between them. This CDR3 is CASGGQTYGYTF. The CDR3 nucleotides read TGTGCCAGCGGTGGACAGACCTATGGCTACACCTTC.